This T cell receptor beta chain came from a study of blood T cells in healthy people across ages. Study-wide results and limits: Shifts in expanded clonotypes may have been confounded by donor CMV status, which was unknown.

Together with a sample-barcoded 5' primer, a J-beta primer mix was included in a second PCR lasting about 6 to 11 cycles. TCRdb recomputed calls from the 5' RACE reads with MiXCR, one row per CDR3 protein. The data contain approximately 1,000,000 distinct CDR3 sequences, roughly two fifths of them singletons. The CDR3 covers 15 residues. Germline CDR1 SGHTA, CDR2 FQGNSA. Trimming stripped 0 bases from V and 3 bases from J, with 12 bases between. About this clonotype: Its target is unknown.

The receptor was isolated from a man between 18 and 35 years old in good health. What was sequenced was blood. J is TRBJ2-7 and V is TRBV7-2; tentatively, D is TRBD1 or TRBD2 (5 bases each). The CDR3 is CASSLAPGRDYEQYF. In nucleotides, the CDR3 is TGTGCCAGCAGCTTAGCGCCGGGACGAGACTACGAGCAGTACTTC.